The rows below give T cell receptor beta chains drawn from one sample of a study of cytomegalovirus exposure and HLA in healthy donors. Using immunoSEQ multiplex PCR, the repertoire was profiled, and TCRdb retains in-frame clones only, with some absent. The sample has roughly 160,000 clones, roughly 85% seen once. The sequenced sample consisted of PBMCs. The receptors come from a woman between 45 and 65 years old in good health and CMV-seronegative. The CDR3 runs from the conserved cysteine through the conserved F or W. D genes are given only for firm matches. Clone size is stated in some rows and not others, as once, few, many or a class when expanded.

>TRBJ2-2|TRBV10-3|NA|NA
CAISESYLNTGELFF
TGTGCCATCAGTGAGTCCTATTTGAACACCGGGGAGCTGTTTTTT
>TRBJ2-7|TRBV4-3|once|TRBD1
CASSQRTGSSYEQYF
TGCGCCAGCAGCCAACGGACAGGGAGCTCCTACGAGCAGTACTTC
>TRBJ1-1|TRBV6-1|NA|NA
CASRLPGINEAFF
TGTGCCAGCCGTCTCCCAGGGATTAATGAAGCTTTCTTT
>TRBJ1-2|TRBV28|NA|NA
CASSLSGEHGYTF
TGTGCCAGCAGTTTGTCAGGGGAGCATGGCTACACCTTC
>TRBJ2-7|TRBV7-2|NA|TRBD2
CASSLMLAGDHYEQYF
TGTGCCAGCAGCTTGATGCTAGCGGGAGACCACTACGAGCAGTACTTC
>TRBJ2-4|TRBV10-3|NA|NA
CAISESAAKNIQYF
TGTGCCATCAGTGAGTCCGCGGCCAAAAACATTCAGTACTTC
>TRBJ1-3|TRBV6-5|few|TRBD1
CASSPGTAPGNTIYF
TGTGCCAGCAGTCCAGGGACAGCTCCTGGAAACACCATATATTTT
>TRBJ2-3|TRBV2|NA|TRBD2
CASSVPGLAITDTQYF
TGTGCCAGCAGCGTTCCGGGACTAGCGATCACAGATACGCAGTATTTT
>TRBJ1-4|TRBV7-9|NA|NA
CASSSSGAETEKLFF
TGTGCCAGCAGCTCATCAGGGGCCGAGACTGAAAAACTGTTTTTT
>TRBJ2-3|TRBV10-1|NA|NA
CASSAADTQYF
TGCGCCAGCAGTGCCGCAGATACGCAGTATTTT
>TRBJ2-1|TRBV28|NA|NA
CAASGTPYNEQFF
TGTGCCGCGTCCGGGACTCCCTACAATGAGCAGTTCTTC
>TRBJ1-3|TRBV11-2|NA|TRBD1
CASSLTQGATGNTIYF
TGTGCCAGCAGCTTAACCCAGGGGGCGACTGGAAACACCATATATTTT
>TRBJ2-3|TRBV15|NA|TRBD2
CATSRSRVVAGPTDTQYF
TGTGCCACCAGCAGATCCCGCGTAGTAGCGGGGCCTACAGATACGCAGTATTTT
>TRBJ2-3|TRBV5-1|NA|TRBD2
CASSPRRGGSTDTQYF
TGCGCCAGCAGCCCCCGGCGGGGGGGGAGCACAGATACGCAGTATTTT
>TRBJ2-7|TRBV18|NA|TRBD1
CASSPGQGDEQYF
TGTGCCAGCTCACCGGGACAGGGGGACGAGCAGTACTTC
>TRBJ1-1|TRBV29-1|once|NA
CSVRDRSHTEAFF
TGCAGCGTAAGAGACAGGTCCCACACTGAAGCTTTCTTT
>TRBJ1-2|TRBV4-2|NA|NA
CASSQGRTRTAGYTF
TGTGCCAGCAGCCAGGGGAGGACTCGTACTGCGGGCTACACCTTC
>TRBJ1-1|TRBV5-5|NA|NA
CASMGGVMNTEAFF
TGTGCCAGCATGGGAGGGGTAATGAACACTGAAGCTTTCTTT
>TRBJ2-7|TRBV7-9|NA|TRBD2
CASSSNGTSRYEQYF
TGTGCCAGCAGCTCAAACGGGACTAGCAGGTACGAGCAGTACTTC
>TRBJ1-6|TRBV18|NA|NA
CASSPAGSMNNSPLHF
TGTGCCAGCTCACCAGCGGGTTCTATGAATAATTCACCCCTCCACTTT
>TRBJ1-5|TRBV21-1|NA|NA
CASSKAHQPCRQYSNQPQHF
TGTGCCAGCAGCAAAGCTCATCAACCATGTCGACAGTATAGCAATCAGCCCCAGCATTTT
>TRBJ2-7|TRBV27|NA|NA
CATLGTESYEQYF
TGTGCCACCTTGGGTACAGAGTCCTACGAGCAGTACTTC